The 25 T cell receptor beta chains listed next were all sequenced from one sample in a study of blood T cell repertoires in COVID-19. The data were produced by immunoSEQ multiplex PCR, yet TCRdb's version contains in-frame clones alone and is incomplete. The table lists more than 300,000 clones, around 89% of them singletons. Input material: peripheral blood. These receptors originate from a woman in her 30s with COVID-19, enrolled during active disease.

This chain uses TRBV7-8 with TRBJ2-4, with 9 bases fitting TRBD1. The CDR3 contains 20 residues. From germline, CDR1 is SGHVS and CDR2 FQNEAQ. The J segment lost 0 bases and the V segment lost 1 base, leaving 13 bases of the junction unmatched. The CDR3 DNA reads as TGTGCCAGCAGCTTAGTGTTACGGACAGGGGCCCCGTTAGCCAAAAACATTCAGTACTTC. Its translation is CASSLVLRTGAPLAKNIQYF.

The rearrangement links TRBV4-2 to TRBJ2-7; D call uncertain. Germline V lookup: CDR1 LGHNA, CDR2 YNFKEQ. This CDR3 is built from 15 residues. The V end was cut by 1 base, the J end by 4 bases, with 14 bases between. This CDR3 is CASSQALTRNYEQYF. For the CDR3, the DNA is TGTGCCAGCAGCCAAGCCCTGACAAGGAATTACGAGCAGTACTTC.

The CDR3 DNA follows: TGTGCCAGTCGCCCGGGACAGGGGTTGAGGGAAGCTTTCTTT. Translated: CASRPGQGLREAFF. The chain combines TRBV19 with TRBJ1-1; TRBD1 agrees at 10 bases. The CDR3 is 14 amino acids. Trimming removed 8 bases from V and 8 bases from J; junction bases left unmatched: 11. CDR1 is LNHDA and CDR2 is SQIVND in the germline V gene (reference sequence).

The rearrangement joins TRBV4-1 to TRBJ1-2; 7 positions match TRBD1. J lost 2 bases, V lost 1 base, and 4 bases had no gene match. Germline assignment: CDR1 MGHRA and CDR2 YSYEKL. The CDR3 is 15 residues long. CDR3 nucleotides: TGCGCCAGCAGCCAAGTCCCCAGGGGGAACTATGGCTACACCTTC. This gives the protein CASSQVPRGNYGYTF.

The gene calls are TRBV28 and TRBJ2-2, with 8 bases fitting TRBD1. This CDR3 contains 15 residues. From germline, CDR1 is MDHEN and CDR2 SYDVKM. V gave up 2 bases and J gave up 6 bases; unmatched junction bases: 5. The CDR3 DNA follows: TGTGCCAGCAGTTTAAACAGGGGGAGGTCCGGGGAGCTGTTTTTT. It codes for CASSLNRGRSGELFF.

The chain recombines TRBV3-1 (or the pseudogene TRBV3-2) with TRBJ2-7; 7 nucleotides line up with TRBD1. This CDR3 comprises 13 residues. CDR1 and CDR2 (germline): LGHDT, YNNKEL (reference sequence). V gave up 2 bases and J gave up 3 bases; unmatched junction bases: 1. CDR3 residues: CASSQYRGYEQYF. CDR3 in DNA: TGTGCCAGCAGCCAATACAGGGGCTACGAGCAGTACTTC.

The genes are TRBV28 and TRBJ1-2; no reliable D call. The CDR3 runs 16 residues. Trimming cost V 3 bases and J 2 bases, with 16 bases left between them. Germline-derived CDR1 and CDR2 are MDHEN and SYDVKM. The CDR3 sequence is CASSFLSLAANYGYTF. For the CDR3, the DNA is TGTGCCAGCAGTTTTTTAAGTCTCGCTGCGAACTATGGCTACACCTTC.

V usage is TRBV11-2 and J usage is TRBJ1-1; D ambiguous. Trimming left V 11 bases short and J 1 base short, with 11 bases between. This CDR3 is 12 amino acids long. Germline CDR1 reads SGHAT; CDR2 reads FQNNGV. The CDR3 loop is CASLDWNTEAFF. The CDR3 DNA sequence: TGTGCCTCGCTGGACTGGAACACTGAAGCTTTCTTT. The full variable domain, rest sourced from reference TRBV11-2 and TRBJ1-1, is EAGVAQSPRYKIIEKRQSVAFWCNPISGHATLYWYQQILGQGPKLLIQFQNNGVVDDSQLPKDRFSAERLKGVDSTLKIQPAKLEDSAVYLCASLDWNTEAFFGQGTRLTVV.

V is TRBV7-9 and J is TRBJ2-7, with 7 bases aligning to TRBD2. The ends lost 5 bases at V and 2 bases at J; junction bases unmatched: 15. Germline loops: CDR1 SEHNR, CDR2 FQNEAQ (reference sequence). This CDR3 spans 17 amino acids. This CDR3 reads CASSPTVGGIFTYEQYF. The CDR3 DNA reads as TGTGCCAGCAGCCCGACCGTGGGGGGGATTTTCACCTACGAGCAGTACTTC. Full variable domain (remainder filled in from reference TRBV7-9 and TRBJ2-7): DTGVSQNPRHKITKRGQNVTFRCDPISEHNRLYWYRQTLGQGPEFLTYFQNEAQLEKSRLLSDRFSAERPKGSFSTLEIQRTEQGDSAMYLCASSPTVGGIFTYEQYFGPGTRLTVT.

The CDR3 spells CASSWGGSYEQYF. DNA for the CDR3: TGTGCCAGCAGCTGGGGGGGCTCCTACGAGCAGTACTTC. J is TRBJ2-7 and V is TRBV6-5, with 7 bases identical to TRBD2. The germline V gene encodes CDR1 MNHEY and CDR2 SVGAGI. J was trimmed by 0 bases and V by 6 bases; bases with no gene match: 2. The CDR3 spans 13 residues.

The chain has TRBV15 and TRBJ2-1; the match to TRBD2 covers 9 bases. The CDR3 spans 17 residues. With V trimmed by 1 base and J by 3 bases, 7 bases remained unmatched. Germline-derived CDR1 and CDR2 are LNHNV and YYDKDF (reference sequence). The CDR3 coding sequence is TGTGCCACCAGCAGAGGGGTGCGGGGGGGCGTCTACAATGAGCAGTTCTTC. Encoded protein: CATSRGVRGGVYNEQFF.

This clone was counted a few times. The chain joins TRBV6-5 to TRBJ1-1; D may be TRBD1 (5 bases). Deletions cut 0 bases from V and 5 bases from J, with 10 bases between. The CDR3 extends over 14 amino acids. Germline assignment: CDR1 MNHEY and CDR2 SVGAGI. The CDR3 loop is CASSYSQGRTEAFF. The CDR3 DNA reads TGTGCCAGCAGTTACTCGCAGGGTAGGACTGAAGCTTTCTTT.

The CDR3 spells CASSSWRGGVTQYF. The DNA of the CDR3 is TGTGCCAGCAGCTCTTGGCGGGGGGGAGTGACCCAGTACTTC. The V and J genes are TRBV28 and TRBJ2-5; 9 bases are shared with TRBD2. This CDR3 spans 14 amino acids. V dropped 6 bases and J dropped 7; count of bases not matched to a gene: 9. Germline CDR1 reads MDHEN; CDR2 reads SYDVKM.

The rearrangement uses TRBV11-2 and TRBJ1-2, with TRBD1 matching 9 bases. The CDR3 extends over 15 amino acids. The V gene's germline CDR1 is SGHAT and CDR2 FQNNGV. V trimming: 1 base; J trimming: 8 bases; junction bases outside the gene matches: 8. In nucleotides, the CDR3 is TGTGCCAGCAGCTTAGTAGGCGGGACAGGGTACGGCTACACCTTC. Its translation is CASSLVGGTGYGYTF.

V usage is TRBV7-9 and J usage is TRBJ2-3; maybe TRBD1 (6 bases). The V and J ends lost 7 bases and 4 bases respectively, with 24 bases between them. CDR1 is SEHNR and CDR2 is FQNEAQ in the germline V gene (reference sequence). This CDR3 has 17 amino acids. The CDR3 protein is CASITPSRPGAPDTQYF. CDR3 sequence (DNA): TGTGCCAGCATCACCCCAAGCCGGCCAGGGGCCCCAGATACGCAGTATTTT.

This clone was seen only once. The chain uses TRBV5-1 and TRBJ1-2; 9 nucleotides align to TRBD1. The CDR3 spans 14 residues. V was clipped by 0 bases and J by 6 bases; unmatched bases: 3. Germline-derived CDR1 and CDR2 are SGHRS and YFSETQ. The CDR3 loop reads CASSLVQGADGYTF. CDR3 coding DNA: TGCGCCAGCAGCTTGGTACAGGGGGCGGATGGCTACACCTTC.

This clone has only a few counts. V and J are TRBV2 and TRBJ1-2; 7 bases align to TRBD1. The CDR3 sequence is 13 residues long. Germline CDR1 and CDR2: SNHLY and FYNNEI. V gave up 6 bases and J gave up 9 bases; unmatched junction bases: 10. CDR3 sequence (DNA): TGTGCCAGCAGACGGAACAACAGGGGAAGCTACACCTTC. The encoded protein is CASRRNNRGSYTF.

The genes are TRBV2 and TRBJ1-1; 11 bases fit TRBD1. The CDR3 loop spans 15 amino acids. With V trimmed by 5 bases and J by 2 bases, 4 bases remained unmatched. CDR1 and CDR2 (germline): SNHLY, FYNNEI. The CDR3 DNA reads as TGTGCCAGCAGTTACCGGACAGGGGGCAACACTGAAGCTTTCTTT. It codes for CASSYRTGGNTEAFF.

The chain links TRBV7-9 to TRBJ2-7, with D tentatively TRBD1 (6 bases). Deletions cut 3 bases from V and 0 bases from J, with 9 bases between. CDR1 is SEHNR, CDR2 FQNEAQ, per germline (reference sequence). This CDR3 contains 14 residues. The CDR3 region has the DNA TGTGCCAGCAGCTTGACAGGCAGCTCCTACGAGCAGTACTTC. Translated: CASSLTGSSYEQYF.

About this clone itself: At one boundary the junction diverges from the germline segment, which might be a read error. The chain has TRBV5-1 and TRBJ2-2, with D possibly being TRBD2 (5 bases). This CDR3 contains 15 residues. From germline, CDR1 is SGHRS and CDR2 YFSETQ. The CDR3 sequence is CASSLVARKTGELFF. The CDR3, as DNA: TGCGCCAGCAGCTTGGTTGCCAGAAAGACCGGGGAACTGTTTTTT.

This rearrangement joins TRBV5-4 to TRBJ1-3, with D tentatively TRBD1 (6 bases). The CDR3 totals 16 residues. Per the germline V gene, CDR1 is SGHNT and CDR2 is YYREEE (reference sequence). V lost 4 bases and J lost 0, with 14 bases in between. CDR3 loop: CASSQIQGGSGNTIYF. CDR3 bases: TGTGCCAGCAGCCAGATACAGGGCGGCTCTGGAAACACCATATATTTT.

The chain combines TRBV2 with TRBJ2-7, with D perhaps TRBD1 (5 bases). Germline CDR1 SNHLY, CDR2 FYNNEI. The CDR3 runs 15 residues. Trimming shortened V by 2 bases and J by 5 bases, and 16 bases separated the two germline ends. The CDR3: CASSEYVRVVNEQYF. CDR3 DNA: TGTGCCAGCAGTGAATACGTCAGGGTAGTGAACGAGCAGTACTTC. The full variable domain, with the rest looked up from reference TRBV2 and TRBJ2-7, is EPEVTQTPSHQVTQMGQEVILRCVPISNHLYFYWYRQILGQKVEFLVSFYNNEISEKSEIFDDQFSVERPDGSNFTLKIRSTKLEDSAMYFCASSEYVRVVNEQYFGPGTRLTVT.

This chain joins TRBV5-6 and TRBJ1-2; D remains ambiguous. The CDR3 runs 15 residues. CDR1 is SGHDT and CDR2 is YYEEEE in the germline V gene. The V end lost 4 bases, the J end lost 6 bases, and 19 bases lay between the germline ends. CDR3 nucleotide sequence: TGTGCCAGCAGCCCCCGTAATTGGTATCCGGATGGCTACACCTTC. Amino acids: CASSPRNWYPDGYTF. The whole variable domain, filled in from reference TRBV5-6 and TRBJ1-2, reads DAGVTQSPTHLIKTRGQQVTLRCSPKSGHDTVSWYQQALGQGPQFIFQYYEEEERQRGNFPDRFSGHQFPNYSSELNVNALLLGDSALYLCASSPRNWYPDGYTFGSGTRLTVV.

The table lists this clone with a count of one. The chain combines TRBV7-9 with TRBJ2-2, with D maybe TRBD2 (5 bases). V lost 4 bases to trimming and J lost 0 bases, with 12 bases between them. Germline CDR1 is SEHNR and CDR2 is FQNEAQ (reference sequence). The CDR3 extends over 16 amino acids. The CDR3 loop reads CASSYLQRPNTGELFF. The CDR3 DNA sequence: TGTGCCAGCAGCTATCTGCAGCGGCCGAACACCGGGGAGCTGTTTTTT. The variable domain in full, with the rest retrieved from reference TRBV7-9 and TRBJ2-2, is DTGVSQNPRHKITKRGQNVTFRCDPISEHNRLYWYRQTLGQGPEFLTYFQNEAQLEKSRLLSDRFSAERPKGSFSTLEIQRTEQGDSAMYLCASSYLQRPNTGELFFGEGSRLTVL.

The gene calls are TRBV2 and TRBJ2-5, with no clear D. The germline V gene encodes CDR1 SNHLY and CDR2 FYNNEI. Trimming shortened V by 4 bases and J by 5 bases, and 11 bases separated the two germline ends. The CDR3 sequence is 13 residues long. The CDR3 nucleotides read TGTGCCAGCAGTGTGGAGAGCGCGGAGACCCAGTACTTC. The encoded protein is CASSVESAETQYF.